This TCR beta chain was captured in a study of CD8 T cells in ankylosing spondylitis. Study-wide findings and caveats: Clones linked to the disease showed a CD8+ phenotype. They occurred at relatively low frequencies in peripheral blood. Clones linked to disease were reported to show significant enrichment in matched ankylosing spondylitis synovial fluid. Earlier literature documents some of the motif variants in reactive arthritis synovial fluid and blood. What seemed typical of ankylosing spondylitis blood was a TCR beta motif built from several highly homologous variants.

Per the germline V gene, CDR1 is SGHKS and CDR2 is YYEKEE (reference sequence). The CDR3 length is 16 residues. The junction had 7 bases not matched to a gene; V was cut back by 0 bases and J by 7 bases. Using its own MiXCR run on the 5' RACE reads, TCRdb lists one record per CDR3 protein. The sample carries hundreds of thousands of distinct CDR3 sequences, roughly a quarter recorded once. To note about this clonotype: Its antigen is as yet unknown.

This receptor was taken from a male donor with ankylosing spondylitis. The rearrangement links TRBV5-5 to TRBJ1-5; 10 positions match TRBD1. The sample consisted of blood, either unsorted or a sorted T cell fraction (not recorded which). CDR3 nucleotides: TGTGCCAGCAGCTTGGCCCTGACAGGGGGCTGGCAGCCCCAGCATTTT. Its translation: CASSLALTGGWQPQHF.